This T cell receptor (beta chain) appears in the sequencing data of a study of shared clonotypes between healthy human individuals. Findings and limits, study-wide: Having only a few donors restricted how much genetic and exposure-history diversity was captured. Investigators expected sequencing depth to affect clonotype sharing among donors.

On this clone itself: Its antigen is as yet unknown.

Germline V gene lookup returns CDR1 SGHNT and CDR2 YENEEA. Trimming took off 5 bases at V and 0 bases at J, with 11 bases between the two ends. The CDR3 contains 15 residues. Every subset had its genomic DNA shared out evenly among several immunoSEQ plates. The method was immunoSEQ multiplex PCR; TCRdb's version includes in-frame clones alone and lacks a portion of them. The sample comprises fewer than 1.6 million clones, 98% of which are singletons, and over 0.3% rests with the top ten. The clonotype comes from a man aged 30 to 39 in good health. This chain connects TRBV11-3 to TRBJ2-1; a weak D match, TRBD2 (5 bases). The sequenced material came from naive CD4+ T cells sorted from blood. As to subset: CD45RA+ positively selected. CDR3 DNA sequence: TGTGCCAGCAGCCCCCGAGGGAGCTCCTACAATGAGCAGTTCTTC. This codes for CASSPRGSSYNEQFF.